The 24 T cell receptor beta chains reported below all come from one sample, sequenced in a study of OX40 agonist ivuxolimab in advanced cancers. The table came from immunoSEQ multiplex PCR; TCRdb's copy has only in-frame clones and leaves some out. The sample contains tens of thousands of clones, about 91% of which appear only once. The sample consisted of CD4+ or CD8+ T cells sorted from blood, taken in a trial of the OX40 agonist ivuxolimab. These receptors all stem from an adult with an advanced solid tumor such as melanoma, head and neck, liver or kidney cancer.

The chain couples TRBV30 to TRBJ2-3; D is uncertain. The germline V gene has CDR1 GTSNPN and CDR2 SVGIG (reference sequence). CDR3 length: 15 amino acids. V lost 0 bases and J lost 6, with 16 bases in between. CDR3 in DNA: TGTGCCTGGAGTGTACTGAGCGTTCGAGGCGATACGCAGTATTTT. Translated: CAWSVLSVRGDTQYF.

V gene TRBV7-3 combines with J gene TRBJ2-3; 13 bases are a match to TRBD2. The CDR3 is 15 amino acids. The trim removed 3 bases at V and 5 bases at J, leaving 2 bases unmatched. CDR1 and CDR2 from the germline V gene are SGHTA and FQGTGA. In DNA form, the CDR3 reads TGTGCCAGCAGCTTGGGACTAGCGGGATTAGATACGCAGTATTTT. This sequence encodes CASSLGLAGLDTQYF.

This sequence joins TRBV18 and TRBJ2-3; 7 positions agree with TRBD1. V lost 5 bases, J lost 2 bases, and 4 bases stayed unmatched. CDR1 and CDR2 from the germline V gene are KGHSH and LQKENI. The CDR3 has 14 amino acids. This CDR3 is CASSRTGSTDTQYF. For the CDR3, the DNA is TGTGCCAGCTCAAGGACAGGTTCCACAGATACGCAGTATTTT.

CDR3 sequence: CASSSGQIKTYEQYF. The CDR3 bases are TGTGCCAGCAGCTCTGGACAGATAAAAACCTACGAGCAGTACTTC. The chain joins TRBV7-9 to TRBJ2-7, with a tentative D call TRBD1 (6 bases). V lost 4 bases and J 2 bases, leaving 15 bases between the germline ends. The germline V gene encodes CDR1 SEHNR and CDR2 FQNEAQ (reference sequence). The CDR3 consists of 15 residues.

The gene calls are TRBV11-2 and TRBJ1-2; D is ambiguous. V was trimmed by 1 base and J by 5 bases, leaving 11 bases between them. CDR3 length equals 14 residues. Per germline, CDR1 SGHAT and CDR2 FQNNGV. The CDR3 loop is CASSLARTPYGYTF. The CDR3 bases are TGTGCCAGCAGCTTAGCACGGACCCCATATGGCTACACCTTC.

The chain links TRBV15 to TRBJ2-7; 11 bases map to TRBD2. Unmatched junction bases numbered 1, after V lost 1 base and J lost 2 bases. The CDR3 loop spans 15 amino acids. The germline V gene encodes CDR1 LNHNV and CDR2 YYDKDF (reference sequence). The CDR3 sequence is CATSRASGRTYEQYF. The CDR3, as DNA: TGTGCCACCAGCAGAGCTAGCGGGAGGACCTACGAGCAGTACTTC.

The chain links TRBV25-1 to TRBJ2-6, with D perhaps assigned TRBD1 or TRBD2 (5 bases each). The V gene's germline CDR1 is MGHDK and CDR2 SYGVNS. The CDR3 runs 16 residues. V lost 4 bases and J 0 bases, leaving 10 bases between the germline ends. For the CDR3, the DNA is TGTGCCAGCAGTGCGGGACGGAGCTCTGGGGCCAACGTCCTGACTTTC. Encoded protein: CASSAGRSSGANVLTF.

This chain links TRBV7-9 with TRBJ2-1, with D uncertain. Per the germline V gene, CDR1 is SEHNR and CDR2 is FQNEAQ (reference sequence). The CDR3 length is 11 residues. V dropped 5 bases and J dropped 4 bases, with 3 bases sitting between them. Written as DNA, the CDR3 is TGTGCCAGCAGCGCGTACAATGAGCAGTTCTTC. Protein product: CASSAYNEQFF.

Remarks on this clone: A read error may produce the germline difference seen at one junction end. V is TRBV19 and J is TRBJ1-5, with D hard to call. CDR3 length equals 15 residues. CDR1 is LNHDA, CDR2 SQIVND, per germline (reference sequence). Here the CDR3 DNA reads TGTGCCAGTATTATAGATATCGGGAGCAATCAGCCCCAGCATTTT. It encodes CASIIDIGSNQPQHF.

Here the CDR3 DNA reads TGTGCCAGCAGTAGTAGCGGGAGGGGCACAGATACGCAGTATTTT. Protein: CASSSSGRGTDTQYF. This chain joins TRBV7-3 and TRBJ2-3; 11 bases fit TRBD2. The germline V gene encodes CDR1 SGHTA and CDR2 FQGTGA. V dropped 6 bases and J dropped 1; count of bases not matched to a gene: 3. The CDR3 is made up of 15 amino acids.

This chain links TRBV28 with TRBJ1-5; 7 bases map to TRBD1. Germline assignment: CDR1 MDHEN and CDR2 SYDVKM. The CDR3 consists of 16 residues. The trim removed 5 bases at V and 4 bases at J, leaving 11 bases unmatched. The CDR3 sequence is CASSPSTGNVNQPQHF. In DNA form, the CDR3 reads TGTGCCAGCAGTCCCTCGACAGGGAATGTAAATCAGCCCCAGCATTTT. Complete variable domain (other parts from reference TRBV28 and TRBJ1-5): DVKVTQSSRYLVKRTGEKVFLECVQDMDHENMFWYRQDPGLGLRLIYFSYDVKMKEKGDIPEGYSVSREKKERFSLILESASTNQTSMYLCASSPSTGNVNQPQHFGDGTRLSIL.

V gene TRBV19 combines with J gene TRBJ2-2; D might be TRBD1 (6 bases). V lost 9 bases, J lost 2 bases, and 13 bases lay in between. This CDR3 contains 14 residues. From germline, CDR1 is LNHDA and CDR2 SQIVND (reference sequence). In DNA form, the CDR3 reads TGTGCCAGGGGTTGGGGGACAAACACCGGGGAGCTGTTTTTT. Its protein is CARGWGTNTGELFF.

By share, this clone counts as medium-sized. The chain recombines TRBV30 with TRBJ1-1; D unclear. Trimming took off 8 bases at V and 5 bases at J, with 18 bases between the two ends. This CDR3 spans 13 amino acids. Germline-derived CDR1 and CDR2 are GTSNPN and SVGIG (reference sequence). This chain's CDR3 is CAGSLDRRTEAFF. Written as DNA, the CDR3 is TGTGCCGGTTCGTTGGATCGTCGGACTGAAGCTTTCTTT.

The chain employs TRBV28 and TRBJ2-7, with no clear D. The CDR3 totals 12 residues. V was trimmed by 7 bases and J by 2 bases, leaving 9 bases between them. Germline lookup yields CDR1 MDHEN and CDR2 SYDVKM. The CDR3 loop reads CASTGITYEQYF. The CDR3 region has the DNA TGTGCCAGCACTGGCATAACCTACGAGCAGTACTTC.

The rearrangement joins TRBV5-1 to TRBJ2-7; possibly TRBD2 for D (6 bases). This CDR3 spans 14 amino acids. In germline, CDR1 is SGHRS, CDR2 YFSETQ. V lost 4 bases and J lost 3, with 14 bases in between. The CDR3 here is CASSVSGGLYEQYF. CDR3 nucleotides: TGCGCCAGCAGCGTGTCCGGGGGTCTCTACGAGCAGTACTTC.

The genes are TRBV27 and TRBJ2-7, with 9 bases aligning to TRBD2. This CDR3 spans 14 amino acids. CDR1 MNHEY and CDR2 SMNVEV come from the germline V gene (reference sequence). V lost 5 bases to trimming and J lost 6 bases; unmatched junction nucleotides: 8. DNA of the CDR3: TGTGCCAGCAGTCAGTTAGCGGGAGATGTCGAGCAGTACTTC. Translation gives CASSQLAGDVEQYF.

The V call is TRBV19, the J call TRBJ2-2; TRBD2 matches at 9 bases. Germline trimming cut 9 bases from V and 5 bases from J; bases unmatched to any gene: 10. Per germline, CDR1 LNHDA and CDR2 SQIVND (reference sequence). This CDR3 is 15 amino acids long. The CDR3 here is CASRKREVSTGELFF. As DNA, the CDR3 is TGTGCCAGCCGAAAGCGGGAGGTTTCGACCGGGGAGCTGTTTTTT.

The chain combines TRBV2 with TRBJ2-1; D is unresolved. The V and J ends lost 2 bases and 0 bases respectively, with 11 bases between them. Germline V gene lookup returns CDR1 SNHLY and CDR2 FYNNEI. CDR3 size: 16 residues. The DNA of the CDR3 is TGTGCCAGCAGTGAACTGCGAAAGAGCTCCTACAATGAGCAGTTCTTC. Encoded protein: CASSELRKSSYNEQFF.

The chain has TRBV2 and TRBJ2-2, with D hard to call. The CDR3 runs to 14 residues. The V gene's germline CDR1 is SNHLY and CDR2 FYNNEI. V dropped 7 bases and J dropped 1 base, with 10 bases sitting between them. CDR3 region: CASNIRKNTGELFF. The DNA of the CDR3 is TGTGCCAGCAACATCCGAAAGAACACCGGGGAGCTGTTTTTT.

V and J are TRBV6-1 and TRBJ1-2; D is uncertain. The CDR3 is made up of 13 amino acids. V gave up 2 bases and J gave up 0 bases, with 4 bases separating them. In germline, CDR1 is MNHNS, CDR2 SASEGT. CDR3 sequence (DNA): TGTGCCAGCAGTGAATCGGCTAACTATGGCTACACCTTC. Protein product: CASSESANYGYTF.

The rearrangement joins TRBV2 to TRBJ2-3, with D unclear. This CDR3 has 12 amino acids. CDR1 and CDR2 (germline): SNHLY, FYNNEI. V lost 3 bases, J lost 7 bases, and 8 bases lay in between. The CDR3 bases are TGTGCCAGCAGTGAGGCAGTTAATACGCAGTATTTT. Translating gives CASSEAVNTQYF.

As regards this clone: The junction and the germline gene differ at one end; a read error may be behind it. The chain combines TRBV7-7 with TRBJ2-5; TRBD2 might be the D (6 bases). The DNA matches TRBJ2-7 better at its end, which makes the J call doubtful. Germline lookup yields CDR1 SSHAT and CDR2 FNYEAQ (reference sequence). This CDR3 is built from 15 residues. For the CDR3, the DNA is TGTGCTAGCAGCTTAGCGGTAGGGGCCGCCTACGAGCAGTACTTC. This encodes CASSLAVGAAYEQYF.

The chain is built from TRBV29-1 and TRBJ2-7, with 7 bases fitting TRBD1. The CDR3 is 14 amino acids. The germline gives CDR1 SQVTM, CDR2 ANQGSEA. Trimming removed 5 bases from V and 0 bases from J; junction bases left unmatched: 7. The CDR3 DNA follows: TGCAGCGTTCGGGGACAGCTTAACTCCTACGAGCAGTACTTC. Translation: CSVRGQLNSYEQYF.

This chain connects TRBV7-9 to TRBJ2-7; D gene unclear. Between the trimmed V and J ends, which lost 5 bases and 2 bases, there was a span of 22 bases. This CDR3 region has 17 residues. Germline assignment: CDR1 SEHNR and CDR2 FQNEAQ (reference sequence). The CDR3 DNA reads TGTGCCAGCAGCATCGTCCGGGCGCCCATTTATGCCTACGAGCAGTACTTC. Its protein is CASSIVRAPIYAYEQYF.